This T cell receptor (beta chain) was found in a study of cytomegalovirus exposure and HLA in healthy donors. Repertoires were generated with immunoSEQ multiplex PCR, while TCRdb's copy carries only in-frame clones and drops some. The repertoire consists of 150,000 or so clones, with 86% occurring once and the leading ten covering about 2.2%. General study points: According to the study, about 180 TCR beta chains were cytomegalovirus-associated. The tendency of first-cohort TCR clusters to co-occur in the 90 to 150 validation repertoires was the finding of a later analysis.

Of note for this clone: Its target is unknown.

From the approximately 120-subject validation cohort, which was separate from the approximately 670-subject first cohort, the donors were drawn. CDR1 is SGHVS and CDR2 is FQNEAQ in the germline V gene. Trimming took 4 bases from V and 6 from J, leaving 19 bases between them. CDR3 length: 17 amino acids. This chain connects TRBV7-8 to TRBJ1-6; D is ambiguous. The sequence was collected from a human donor in good health. Input material: PBMCs. This CDR3 is CASSSVQERILNSPLHF. In DNA, the CDR3 is TGTGCCAGCAGCTCAGTACAAGAGAGGATCCTTAATTCACCCCTCCACTTT.